The next 13 T cell receptor beta chains were all read from a single sample in a study of blood T cell repertoires in COVID-19. Using immunoSEQ multiplex PCR, the repertoire was profiled, and TCRdb retains in-frame clones only, with some absent. The top ten hold 8% to 10% of the sample, which has 180,000 or so clones, approximately 85% seen once. Sequencing was done on a sample of PBMCs or T cells enriched from blood (not recorded which). The source is a woman aged 25-40 years who had recovered from COVID-19.

This chain joins TRBV12-3 or TRBV12-4 and TRBJ2-2; D gene unclear. V was shortened by 7 bases and J by 1 base, with 4 bases between the two germline ends. This CDR3 is built from 12 residues. In DNA, the CDR3 is TGTGCCAGCACTTGGAACACCGGGGAGCTGTTTTTT. Protein: CASTWNTGELFF.

Concerning this clone: The sample contains more than one DNA sequence encoding this CDR3. The chain joins TRBV5-1 to TRBJ2-7, with D possibly matching TRBD2 (6 bases). The CDR3 spans 15 residues. Germline V lookup: CDR1 SGHRS, CDR2 YFSETQ. Trimming took off 0 bases at V and 2 bases at J, with 12 bases between the two ends. The CDR3 coding sequence is TGCGCCAGCAGCTTGGTTAGCGGCAGAACCTACGAGCAGTACTTC. Translating it yields CASSLVSGRTYEQYF.

The J gene is TRBJ2-4, the V gene TRBV27; 12 bases fit TRBD2. V trimming: 5 bases; J trimming: 8 bases; junction bases outside the gene matches: 10. The CDR3 has 16 residues. CDR1 is MNHEY, CDR2 SMNVEV, per germline (reference sequence). CDR3 DNA sequence: TGTGCCAGCAGTCCAAGACTAGCGGGAGATGGGTACATTCAGTACTTC. Encoded protein: CASSPRLAGDGYIQYF.

The chain recombines TRBV18 with TRBJ2-3; 12 nucleotides agree with TRBD1. This CDR3 contains 19 residues. Germline assignment: CDR1 KGHSH and CDR2 LQKENI. Trimming cost V 5 bases and J 1 base; bases outside gene matches: 13. CDR3 nucleotide sequence: TGTGCCAGCTCATACCGGGACAGGGGGCCACTAGCGGGCACAGATACGCAGTATTTT. Encoded protein: CASSYRDRGPLAGTDTQYF.

This clone has just one count. This chain uses TRBV19 with TRBJ1-4; 7 positions match TRBD1. CDR3 size: 16 residues. Germline V gene data show CDR1 as LNHDA and CDR2 as SQIVND (reference sequence). The J segment lost 0 bases and the V segment lost 4 bases, leaving 5 bases of the junction unmatched. The CDR3 coding sequence is TGTGCCAGTAGTAAGGGGGCGATTGCAACTAATGAAAAACTGTTTTTT. Translation: CASSKGAIATNEKLFF.

This clone has only one observation. This chain joins TRBV28 and TRBJ1-5; the D gene is possibly TRBD1 (6 bases). V lost 6 bases to trimming and J lost 2 bases, with 14 bases between them. CDR1 MDHEN and CDR2 SYDVKM come from the germline V gene. The CDR3 has 15 amino acids. The CDR3 loop is CASSQQGAGNQPQHF. The CDR3 bases are TGTGCCAGCAGCCAACAGGGTGCGGGCAATCAGCCCCAGCATTTT. The entire variable domain, with the rest obtained from reference TRBV28 and TRBJ1-5, is as follows: DVKVTQSSRYLVKRTGEKVFLECVQDMDHENMFWYRQDPGLGLRLIYFSYDVKMKEKGDIPEGYSVSREKKERFSLILESASTNQTSMYLCASSQQGAGNQPQHFGDGTRLSIL.

The rearrangement links TRBV28 to TRBJ1-4; 12 bases line up with TRBD1. The trim removed 6 bases at V and 4 bases at J, leaving 9 bases unmatched. Germline V gives CDR1 MDHEN, CDR2 SYDVKM. The length of the CDR3 is 17 residues. DNA for the CDR3: TGTGCCAGCAGCCCGGGACAGGGGGCGCTTGGTAATGAAAAACTGTTTTTT. Residues: CASSPGQGALGNEKLFF. Supplemented by reference TRBV28 and TRBJ1-4, the full variable domain reads DVKVTQSSRYLVKRTGEKVFLECVQDMDHENMFWYRQDPGLGLRLIYFSYDVKMKEKGDIPEGYSVSREKKERFSLILESASTNQTSMYLCASSPGQGALGNEKLFFGSGTQLSVL.

This sequence joins TRBV20-1 and TRBJ2-7; D remains unclear. V was pared by 1 base and J by 4 bases, with 5 bases between. Germline lookup yields CDR1 DFQATT and CDR2 SNEGSKA (reference sequence). This CDR3 has 11 residues. The CDR3 region has the DNA TGCAGTGCTAGAGGGCGGTACGAGCAGTACTTC. Translated, it gives CSARGRYEQYF.

The chain combines TRBV13 with TRBJ1-5, with D perhaps TRBD1 (5 bases). The CDR3 loop spans 14 amino acids. V shed 5 bases and J shed 2 bases, with 10 bases lying between them. Germline-derived CDR1 and CDR2 are PRHDT and FYEKMQ (reference sequence). Here the CDR3 DNA reads TGTGCCAGCAGCGGAGGGGTAGGCAATCAGCCCCAGCATTTT. Protein product: CASSGGVGNQPQHF.

The chain recombines TRBV5-1 with TRBJ2-3, with D possibly TRBD1 on 6 matching bases. The CDR3 length is 15 residues. Trimming removed 4 bases at V and 3 bases at J, with 15 bases between. Germline-derived CDR1 and CDR2 are SGHRS and YFSETQ. In nucleotides, the CDR3 is TGCGCCAGCAGCCCCAGCAGGGGCGGTACAGATACGCAGTATTTT. Its protein product is CASSPSRGGTDTQYF.

The chain couples TRBV27 to TRBJ2-7; perhaps TRBD2 as D (5 bases). The CDR3 is 18 amino acids. CDR1 is MNHEY and CDR2 is SMNVEV in the germline V gene (reference sequence). V was clipped by 3 bases and J by 3 bases, with 24 bases between them. CDR3 DNA sequence: TGTGCCAGCAGTTTCCGTAGTTCTAGCTCTTTGGGGATCTACGAGCAGTACTTC. This gives the protein CASSFRSSSSLGIYEQYF.

The genes are TRBV3-1 (or the pseudogene TRBV3-2) and TRBJ2-1; D gene unclear. V gave up 0 bases and J gave up 12 bases, with 6 bases separating them. The CDR3 length is 11 residues. The germline V gene has CDR1 LGHDT and CDR2 YNNKEL (reference sequence). This CDR3 reads CASSQERRQFF. The DNA of the CDR3 is TGTGCCAGCAGCCAAGAGAGGAGGCAGTTCTTC.

This chain uses TRBV30 with TRBJ1-6; 7 nucleotides line up with TRBD1. Germline assignment: CDR1 GTSNPN and CDR2 SVGIG (reference sequence). The J segment lost 5 bases and the V segment lost 4 bases, leaving 8 bases of the junction unmatched. There are 15 residues in the CDR3. The CDR3 here is CAWTRSGTDNSPLHF. CDR3 nucleotide sequence: TGTGCCTGGACTCGTTCCGGGACAGATAATTCACCCCTCCACTTT.